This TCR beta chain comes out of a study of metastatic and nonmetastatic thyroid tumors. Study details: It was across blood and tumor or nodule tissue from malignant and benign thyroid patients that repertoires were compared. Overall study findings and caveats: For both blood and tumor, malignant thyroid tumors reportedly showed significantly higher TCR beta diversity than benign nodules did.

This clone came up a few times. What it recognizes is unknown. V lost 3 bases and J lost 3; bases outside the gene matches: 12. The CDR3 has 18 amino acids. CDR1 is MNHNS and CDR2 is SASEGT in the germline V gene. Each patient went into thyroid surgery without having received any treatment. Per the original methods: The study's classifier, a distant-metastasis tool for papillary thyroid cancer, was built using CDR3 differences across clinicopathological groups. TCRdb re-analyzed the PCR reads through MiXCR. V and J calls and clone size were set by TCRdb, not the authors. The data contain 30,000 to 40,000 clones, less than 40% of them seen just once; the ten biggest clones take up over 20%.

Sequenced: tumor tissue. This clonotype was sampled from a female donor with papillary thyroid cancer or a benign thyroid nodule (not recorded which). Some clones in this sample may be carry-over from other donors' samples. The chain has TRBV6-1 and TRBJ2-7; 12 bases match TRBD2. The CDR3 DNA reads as TGTGCCAGCAGTGATTTTCTAGCGGGAGGGCCTGGTATCTACGAGCAGTACTTC. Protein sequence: CASSDFLAGGPGIYEQYF.